A single sample is the source of the 32 T cell receptor beta chains below, sequenced in a study of cytotoxic CD8 clonotypes in ibrutinib-treated CLL. Sequencing was performed with immunoSEQ multiplex PCR; in TCRdb, only in-frame clones are kept and a portion is missing. This sample has some 63,000 clones; 90% occur once, and the top ten carry around 3.3%. The source material was PBMCs, sampled after 12 months of ibrutinib treatment. Receptors originate from a human donor with chronic lymphocytic leukemia.

This rearrangement joins TRBV9 to TRBJ1-5; 7 nucleotides align to TRBD1. The CDR3 runs 14 residues. The germline gives CDR1 SGDLS, CDR2 YYNGEE. The junction had 2 bases not matched to a gene; V was cut back by 3 bases and J by 2 bases. CDR3 sequence reads: CASSGQGGNQPQHF. As DNA, the CDR3 is TGTGCCAGCAGCGGACAGGGAGGCAATCAGCCCCAGCATTTT.

The chain uses TRBV7-3 and TRBJ2-7; D gene ambiguous. V gave up 4 bases and J gave up 2 bases, with 15 bases separating them. This CDR3 has 15 amino acids. Germline-derived CDR1 and CDR2 are SGHTA and FQGTGA. The CDR3 here is CASSSTFGQTYEQYF. CDR3 coding DNA: TGTGCCAGCAGCTCCACCTTTGGGCAGACCTACGAGCAGTACTTC.

The chain links TRBV29-1 to TRBJ1-4, with D unresolved. From germline, CDR1 is SQVTM and CDR2 ANQGSEA. CDR3 length equals 16 residues. V lost 3 bases and J 7 bases, leaving 21 bases between the germline ends. The CDR3 loop is CSVDAARSGRREKLFF. As DNA, the CDR3 is TGCAGCGTTGACGCTGCCAGGAGTGGAAGGCGTGAAAAACTGTTTTTT.

This chain connects TRBV27 to TRBJ2-1; 7 positions agree with TRBD2. CDR3 length: 14 residues. Germline CDR1 MNHEY, CDR2 SMNVEV (reference sequence). J lost 5 bases, V lost 9 bases, and 10 bases had no gene match. CDR3 DNA sequence: TGTGCCAGTGGGCGGGGGAGGGCGCACAATGAGCAGTTCTTC. This sequence encodes CASGRGRAHNEQFF.

The genes are TRBV14 and TRBJ2-5, with D maybe TRBD2 (7 bases). Trimming pared 2 bases from V and 4 bases from J, leaving 11 bases between. There are 14 residues in the CDR3. Germline V gene data show CDR1 as SGHDN and CDR2 as FVKESK. Here the CDR3 reads CASSQFRGGETQYF. DNA for the CDR3: TGTGCCAGCAGCCAATTTAGGGGGGGAGAGACCCAGTACTTC.

This chain uses TRBV27 with TRBJ1-4; D gene ambiguous. CDR1 MNHEY and CDR2 SMNVEV come from the germline V gene (reference sequence). This CDR3 is 15 amino acids long. Deletions cut 4 bases from V and 8 bases from J, with 17 bases between. The CDR3 region is CASSYLGLGGEKLFF. CDR3 coding DNA: TGTGCCAGCAGTTATCTCGGACTAGGTGGGGAAAAACTGTTTTTT.

This rearrangement joins TRBV5-4 to TRBJ2-3; no reliable D call. Germline CDR1 and CDR2: SGHNT and YYREEE (reference sequence). V gave up 4 bases and J gave up 0 bases, with 9 bases separating them. The CDR3 is 14 residues long. Written as DNA, the CDR3 is TGTGCCAGCAGCGCGATAAAGAGCACAGATACGCAGTATTTT. This codes for CASSAIKSTDTQYF.

The chain joins TRBV7-2 to TRBJ1-5; 9 bases map to TRBD1. With V trimmed by 5 bases and J by 6 bases, 11 bases remained unmatched. The CDR3 sequence is 16 residues long. CDR1 and CDR2 (germline): SGHTA, FQGNSA. CDR3 in DNA: TGTGCCAGCAGCCCGTCGGACAGGGGTTGGAGTCAGCCCCAGCATTTT. This encodes CASSPSDRGWSQPQHF.

This rearrangement joins TRBV7-8 to TRBJ1-2; TRBD1 aligns across 10 bases. The junction had 4 bases not matched to a gene; V was cut back by 5 bases and J by 4 bases. Germline loops: CDR1 SGHVS, CDR2 FQNEAQ. This CDR3 region has 14 residues. This CDR3 is CASSPGQGRYGYTF. CDR3 bases: TGTGCCAGCAGCCCGGGACAGGGGCGCTATGGCTACACCTTC.

The genes are TRBV12-5 and TRBJ2-3; 7 bases match TRBD2. CDR3 length: 16 residues. Germline CDR1 reads LGHNT; CDR2 reads FRNRAP. The trim removed 2 bases at V and 4 bases at J, leaving 9 bases unmatched. CDR3 in amino acids: CASGLLAGDWSDTQYF. The CDR3 DNA follows: TGTGCTAGTGGTTTGCTCGCGGGAGACTGGTCAGATACGCAGTATTTT.

This chain uses TRBV19 with TRBJ2-1; 8 bases line up with TRBD2. From germline, CDR1 is LNHDA and CDR2 SQIVND (reference sequence). V lost 5 bases, J lost 1 base, and 19 bases stayed unmatched. This CDR3 has 20 residues. The CDR3 is CASSSHGGAGGYSSYNEQFF. CDR3 coding DNA: TGTGCCAGTAGTTCCCACGGGGGGGCCGGCGGGTATTCATCCTACAATGAGCAGTTCTTC. Drawing the rest from reference TRBV19 and TRBJ2-1, the complete variable domain is DGGITQSPKYLFRKEGQNVTLSCEQNLNHDAMYWYRQDPGQGLRLIYYSQIVNDFQKGDIAEGYSVSREKKESFPLTVTSAQKNPTAFYLCASSSHGGAGGYSSYNEQFFGPGTRLTVL.

This clone appeared a single time. The chain couples TRBV7-9 to TRBJ2-1, with 14 bases identical to TRBD2. Germline CDR1 reads SEHNR; CDR2 reads FQNEAQ (reference sequence). The CDR3 runs to 16 residues. V dropped 4 bases and J dropped 9; count of bases not matched to a gene: 8. CDR3 sequence (DNA): TGTGCCAGCAGCTCGATGGGACTAGCGGGAGTAAGTGAGCAGTTCTTC. Amino acid sequence: CASSSMGLAGVSEQFF. Full variable domain (rest looked up from reference TRBV7-9 and TRBJ2-1): DTGVSQNPRHKITKRGQNVTFRCDPISEHNRLYWYRQTLGQGPEFLTYFQNEAQLEKSRLLSDRFSAERPKGSFSTLEIQRTEQGDSAMYLCASSSMGLAGVSEQFFGPGTRLTVL.

The V and J genes are TRBV2 and TRBJ2-5; D possibly corresponds to TRBD2 (6 bases). Germline CDR1 and CDR2: SNHLY and FYNNEI. This CDR3 has 12 residues. Trimming took off 4 bases at V and 5 bases at J, with 8 bases between the two ends. The CDR3 coding sequence is TGTGCCAGCAGTGTCCGGGGGGAGACCCAGTACTTC. Encoded protein: CASSVRGETQYF.

The chain links TRBV4-1 to TRBJ1-4, with 9 nucleotides matching TRBD1. Trimming removed 0 bases from V and 8 bases from J; junction bases left unmatched: 19. This CDR3 spans 20 amino acids. Germline V CDR1 and CDR2: MGHRA, YSYEKL. The DNA of the CDR3 is TGCGCCAGCAGCCAAGACCCCACCGGGACAGGGCGTTCTTTTGGGGAAAAACTGTTTTTT. Amino acids: CASSQDPTGTGRSFGEKLFF.

The chain uses TRBV11-2 and TRBJ2-1, with TRBD2 identical over 12 bases. The CDR3 is 17 amino acids. The trim removed 0 bases at V and 9 bases at J, leaving 9 bases unmatched. Germline CDR1 reads SGHAT; CDR2 reads FQNNGV. CDR3: CASSLDTLAGGPSEQFF. The CDR3 DNA follows: TGTGCCAGCAGCTTAGATACGCTAGCGGGAGGGCCTAGTGAGCAGTTCTTC.

The chain has TRBV19 and TRBJ2-1, with 14 positions matching TRBD2. J was trimmed by 9 bases and V by 4 bases; bases with no gene match: 8. The CDR3 is 16 amino acids. Germline CDR1 and CDR2: LNHDA and SQIVND (reference sequence). CDR3 in amino acids: CASSSGTSGSLGEQFF. The DNA of the CDR3 is TGTGCCAGTAGTAGCGGGACTAGCGGGAGTTTAGGTGAGCAGTTCTTC.

The chain carries TRBV7-9 and TRBJ1-1; tentatively, D is TRBD1 (5 bases). CDR1 and CDR2 from the germline V gene are SEHNR and FQNEAQ (reference sequence). Trimming removed 2 bases at V and 2 bases at J, with 15 bases between. The length of the CDR3 is 16 residues. DNA for the CDR3: TGTGCCAGCAGCTTACTGGGGCCGATAATTAACACTGAAGCTTTCTTT. It translates to CASSLLGPIINTEAFF.

This clone was counted once. The J gene is TRBJ2-7, the V gene TRBV23-1; unclear D gene. TRBV23-1 is an ORF, and what it does is uncertain. This CDR3 has 14 residues. The V end was cut by 4 bases, the J end by 5 bases, with 15 bases between. CDR3 sequence (DNA): TGCGCCAGCAGTCCCCCGGGTCGGGTCCACGAGCAGTACTTC. Amino acids: CASSPPGRVHEQYF.

The chain joins TRBV18 to TRBJ2-2; D uncertain. V was clipped by 2 bases and J by 7 bases, with 14 bases between them. Looked up from germline, CDR1 is KGHSH and CDR2 is LQKENI. CDR3 length: 15 amino acids. CDR3 amino acids: CASSPDWIVGGELFF. The DNA of the CDR3 is TGTGCCAGCTCACCAGACTGGATAGTGGGCGGGGAGCTGTTTTTT.

J is TRBJ1-1 and V is TRBV11-3; 8 nucleotides match TRBD1. The germline V gene has CDR1 SGHNT and CDR2 YENEEA. The CDR3 length is 16 residues. V lost 1 base, J lost 2 bases, and 6 bases stayed unmatched. In DNA form, the CDR3 reads TGTGCCAGCAGCTTAGGACAGGGGATACTTAACACTGAAGCTTTCTTT. It specifies CASSLGQGILNTEAFF.

This clone has just a few counts. The genes are TRBV7-3 and TRBJ2-1; D perhaps matches TRBD2 (6 bases). Germline values: CDR1 SGHTA, CDR2 FQGTGA. The V and J ends lost 2 bases and 2 bases respectively, with 10 bases between them. This CDR3 spans 15 amino acids. CDR3 sequence (DNA): TGTGCCAGCAGCTTATTAGCGGAGACCTACAATGAGCAGTTCTTC. Residues: CASSLLAETYNEQFF.

CDR3 amino acids: CASNLLAGDEQFF. As DNA, the CDR3 is TGTGCCAGCAACCTACTAGCGGGCGATGAGCAGTTCTTC. The chain links TRBV6-5 to TRBJ2-1; TRBD2 aligns across 9 bases. The CDR3 loop spans 13 amino acids. J was trimmed by 8 bases and V by 7 bases; bases with no gene match: 6. The germline V gene encodes CDR1 MNHEY and CDR2 SVGAGI.

This chain joins TRBV5-6 and TRBJ2-7; 10 positions match TRBD2. V lost 4 bases, J lost 2 bases, and 9 bases stayed unmatched. The V gene's germline CDR1 is SGHDT and CDR2 YYEEEE. The CDR3 is 16 residues long. CDR3 loop: CASSPYPSGSTYEQYF. CDR3 nucleotide sequence: TGTGCCAGCAGCCCCTATCCTAGCGGGAGTACCTACGAGCAGTACTTC.

In its sample, this clone was seen once. The gene calls are TRBV7-8 and TRBJ1-1; TRBD1 aligns across 9 bases. V trimming: 4 bases; J trimming: 5 bases; junction bases outside the gene matches: 8. The CDR3 length is 15 residues. Looked up from germline, CDR1 is SGHVS and CDR2 is FQNEAQ. This CDR3 is CASSYIQGAWTEAFF. The CDR3 nucleotides are TGTGCCAGCAGCTATATACAGGGGGCATGGACTGAAGCTTTCTTT.

This clone was picked up one time. The rearrangement links TRBV19 to TRBJ2-7, with unresolved D. CDR3 length: 16 amino acids. V was trimmed by 0 bases and J by 0 bases, leaving 12 bases between them. Germline V gene sequence: CDR1 LNHDA, CDR2 SQIVND (reference sequence). CDR3 amino acids: CASSIDLAPSSYEQYF. Here the CDR3 DNA reads TGTGCCAGTAGTATAGATCTTGCTCCTAGCTCCTACGAGCAGTACTTC.

The chain is built from TRBV6-5 and TRBJ2-7; no clear D gene. Germline loops: CDR1 MNHEY, CDR2 SVGAGI. The ends were cut back, 7 bases at V and 1 base at J, with 14 bases in the middle. The CDR3 has 14 residues. The CDR3 DNA sequence: TGTGCCAGCACTAACCCGAGTCCTTCCTACGAGCAGTACTTC. Residues: CASTNPSPSYEQYF.

The chain links TRBV18 to TRBJ1-2; 9 bases fit TRBD1. The CDR3 is 13 amino acids. CDR1 and CDR2 from the germline V gene are KGHSH and LQKENI. The trim removed 5 bases at V and 8 bases at J, leaving 6 bases unmatched. CDR3 protein: CASSSQGAVGYTF. CDR3 nucleotides: TGTGCCAGCTCATCACAGGGGGCCGTCGGCTACACCTTC.

This sequence joins TRBV7-6 and TRBJ2-2, with 8 bases aligning to TRBD1. Germline loops: CDR1 SGHVS, CDR2 FNYEAQ. V was pared by 1 base and J by 6 bases, with 7 bases of the junction left unmatched. This CDR3 has 16 amino acids. The CDR3 bases are TGTGCCAGCAGCTTAGGAGGGGGACAGGTGGCCGGGGAGCTGTTTTTT. The encoded protein is CASSLGGGQVAGELFF.

The rearrangement uses TRBV28 and TRBJ2-1; a weak D match, TRBD1 (5 bases). V lost 6 bases and J lost 8, with 14 bases in between. The germline CDR1 and CDR2 sequences are MDHEN and SYDVKM. This CDR3 has 13 residues. The CDR3 DNA reads as TGTGCCAGCAGCACTGAGACAGTCGATGAGCAGTTCTTC. Translation: CASSTETVDEQFF.

The chain combines TRBV6-5 with TRBJ2-1; D gene ambiguous. Between the trimmed V and J ends, which lost 6 bases and 5 bases, there was a span of 5 bases. This CDR3 has 11 residues. Germline CDR1 reads MNHEY; CDR2 reads SVGAGI. The CDR3 DNA reads as TGTGCCAGCAGGCAAAACAATGAGCAGTTCTTC. Protein: CASRQNNEQFF.

This clone was picked up one time. The chain carries TRBV6-6 and TRBJ2-3; 10 bases line up with TRBD1. CDR1 and CDR2 (germline): MNHNY, SVGAGI (reference sequence). This CDR3 has 14 amino acids. V dropped 6 bases and J dropped 4; count of bases not matched to a gene: 4. CDR3 residues: CASRATGGADTQYF. CDR3 DNA sequence: TGTGCCAGCAGGGCGACAGGGGGCGCAGATACGCAGTATTTT.

V is TRBV19 and J is TRBJ1-2; 10 bases match TRBD1. From germline, CDR1 is LNHDA and CDR2 SQIVND (reference sequence). The CDR3 has 16 amino acids. V was pared by 8 bases and J by 6 bases, with 15 bases of the junction left unmatched. The CDR3 sequence: CASDGTGEVTRNGYTF. The CDR3 nucleotides read TGTGCCAGTGATGGGACAGGGGAGGTGACGAGAAATGGCTACACCTTC.